This T cell receptor (beta chain) was found in a study of blood T cells in healthy people across ages. Comments on this clonotype: Its antigen remains unidentified.

The authors ran a second PCR of roughly 6 to 12 cycles using a sample-barcoded 5' primer and a J-beta primer mix. Every cDNA molecule bore a tag from a template-switch adaptor containing 12 random nucleotides. TCRdb reprocessed the 5' RACE reads via MiXCR and lists one record per CDR3 protein. This sample carries about 1.5 million distinct CDR3 sequences, around 42% of them seen once, and the ten largest clones take 7.9%. Each donor gave approximately 9.7 milliliters of peripheral blood. General study points: Long-lived and aged donors differed, with more naive CD4+ cells and higher diversity in the long-lived.

Germline assignment: CDR1 MNHEY and CDR2 SMNVEV (reference sequence). The CDR3 length is 17 residues. Sequencing was carried out using blood. The origin of this receptor is a woman aged 18-30 years in good health. The J gene is TRBJ2-7, the V gene TRBV27, with D perhaps TRBD1 or TRBD2 (6 bases each). Gene TRBJ2-5 matches the end of the DNA better, so the J call may be wrong. This CDR3 is CASSLRGTLEYQETQYF. The CDR3 bases are TGTGCCAGCAGTTTAAGGGGGACTTTGGAGTACCAAGAGACCCAGTACTTC.